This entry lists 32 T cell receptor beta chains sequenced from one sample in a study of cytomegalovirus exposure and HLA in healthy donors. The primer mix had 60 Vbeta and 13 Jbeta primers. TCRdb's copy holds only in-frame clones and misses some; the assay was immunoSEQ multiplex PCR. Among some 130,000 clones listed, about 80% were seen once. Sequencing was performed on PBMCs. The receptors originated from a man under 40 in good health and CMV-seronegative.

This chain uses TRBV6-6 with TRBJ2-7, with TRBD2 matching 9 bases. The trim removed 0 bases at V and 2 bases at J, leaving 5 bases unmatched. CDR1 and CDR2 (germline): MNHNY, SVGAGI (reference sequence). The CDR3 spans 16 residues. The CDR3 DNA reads TGTGCCAGCAGTTACTCGGGGGGGACTAGCCCCTACGAGCAGTACTTC. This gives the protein CASSYSGGTSPYEQYF.

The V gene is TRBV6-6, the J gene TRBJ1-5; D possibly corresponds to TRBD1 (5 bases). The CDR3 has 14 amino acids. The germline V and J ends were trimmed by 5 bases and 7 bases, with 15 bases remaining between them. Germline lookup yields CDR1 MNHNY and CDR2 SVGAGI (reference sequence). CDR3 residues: CASSPPGSGQPQHF. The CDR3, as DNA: TGTGCCAGCAGTCCCCCCGGATCAGGGCAGCCCCAGCATTTT.

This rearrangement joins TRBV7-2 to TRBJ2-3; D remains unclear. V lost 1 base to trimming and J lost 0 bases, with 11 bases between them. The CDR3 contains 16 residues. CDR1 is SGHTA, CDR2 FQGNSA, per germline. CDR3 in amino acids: CASSLVVTVSTDTQYF. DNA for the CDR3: TGTGCCAGCAGCTTAGTCGTAACTGTTAGCACAGATACGCAGTATTTT.

The CDR3 sequence is CASSQRTYDYEQYF. CDR3 nucleotides: TGTGCCAGCAGCCAACGGACTTACGACTACGAGCAGTACTTC. V and J are TRBV11-2 and TRBJ2-7; TRBD2 might be the D (5 bases). CDR1 and CDR2 (germline): SGHAT, FQNNGV. This CDR3 has 14 amino acids. Trimming stripped 5 bases from V and 3 bases from J, with 14 bases between.

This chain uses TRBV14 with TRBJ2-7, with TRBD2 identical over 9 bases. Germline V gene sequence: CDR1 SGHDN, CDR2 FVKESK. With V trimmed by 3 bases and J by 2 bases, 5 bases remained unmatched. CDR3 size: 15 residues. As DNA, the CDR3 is TGTGCCAGCAGCCACCTGACTAGCGGAACCTACGAGCAGTACTTC. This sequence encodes CASSHLTSGTYEQYF.

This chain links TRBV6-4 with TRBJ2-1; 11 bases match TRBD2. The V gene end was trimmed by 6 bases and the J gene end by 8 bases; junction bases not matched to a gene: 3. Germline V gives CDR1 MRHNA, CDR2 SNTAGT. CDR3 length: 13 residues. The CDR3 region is CASRTSGRDEQFF. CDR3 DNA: TGTGCCAGCAGAACTAGCGGGAGAGATGAGCAGTTCTTC.

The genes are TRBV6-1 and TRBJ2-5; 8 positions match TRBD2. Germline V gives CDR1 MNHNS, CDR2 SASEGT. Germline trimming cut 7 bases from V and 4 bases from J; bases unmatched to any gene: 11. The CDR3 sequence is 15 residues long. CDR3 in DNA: TGTGCCAGCACCCCGAACGCGGGGGGTATAGAGACCCAGTACTTC. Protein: CASTPNAGGIETQYF.

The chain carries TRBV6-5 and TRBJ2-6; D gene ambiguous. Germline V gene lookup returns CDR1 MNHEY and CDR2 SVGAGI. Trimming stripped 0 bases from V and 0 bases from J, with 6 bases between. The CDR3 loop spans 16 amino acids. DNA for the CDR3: TGTGCCAGCAGTTACTCCCCAGGCTCTGGGGCCAACGTCCTGACTTTC. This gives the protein CASSYSPGSGANVLTF.

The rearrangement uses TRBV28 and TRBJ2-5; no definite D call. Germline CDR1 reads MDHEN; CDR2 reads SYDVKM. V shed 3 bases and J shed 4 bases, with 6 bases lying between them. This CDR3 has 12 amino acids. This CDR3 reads CASSLFRETQYF. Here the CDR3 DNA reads TGTGCCAGCAGTTTGTTTCGAGAGACCCAGTACTTC.

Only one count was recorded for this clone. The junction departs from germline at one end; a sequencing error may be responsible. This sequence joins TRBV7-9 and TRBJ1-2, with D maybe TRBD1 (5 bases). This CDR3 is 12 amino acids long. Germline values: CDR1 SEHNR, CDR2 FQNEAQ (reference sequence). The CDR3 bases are TGTTCCAGAACGGCAGGGTTCTATGGCTACACCTTC. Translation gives CSRTAGFYGYTF.

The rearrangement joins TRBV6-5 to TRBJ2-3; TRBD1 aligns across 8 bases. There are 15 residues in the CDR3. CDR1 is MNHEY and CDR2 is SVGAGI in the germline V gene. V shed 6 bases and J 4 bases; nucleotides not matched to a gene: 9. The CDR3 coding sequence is TGTGCCAGCAGCTCAGGGGGCGCATTCCCAGATACGCAGTATTTT. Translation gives CASSSGGAFPDTQYF.

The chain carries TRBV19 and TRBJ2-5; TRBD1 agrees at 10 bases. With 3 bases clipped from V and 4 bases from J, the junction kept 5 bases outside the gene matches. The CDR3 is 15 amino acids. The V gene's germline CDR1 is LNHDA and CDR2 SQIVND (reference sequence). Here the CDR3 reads CASSIGQGEIETQYF. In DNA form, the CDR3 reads TGTGCCAGTAGTATCGGACAGGGGGAAATAGAGACCCAGTACTTC.

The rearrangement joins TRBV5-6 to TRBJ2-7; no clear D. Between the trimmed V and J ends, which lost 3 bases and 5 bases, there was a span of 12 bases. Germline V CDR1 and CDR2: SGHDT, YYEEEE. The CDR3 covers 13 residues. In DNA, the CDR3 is TGTGCCAGCAGCTCAACCCTAGGCGACGAGCAGTACTTC. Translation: CASSSTLGDEQYF.

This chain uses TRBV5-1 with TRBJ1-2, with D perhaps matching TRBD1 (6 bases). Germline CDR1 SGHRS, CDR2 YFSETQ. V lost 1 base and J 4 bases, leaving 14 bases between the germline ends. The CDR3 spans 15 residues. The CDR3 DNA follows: TGCGCCAGCAGCTTGTCGGACAGCGAAACCTATGGCTACACCTTC. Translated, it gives CASSLSDSETYGYTF. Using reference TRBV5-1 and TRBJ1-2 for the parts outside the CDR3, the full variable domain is KAGVTQTPRYLIKTRGQQVTLSCSPISGHRSVSWYQQTPGQGLQFLFEYFSETQRNKGNFPGRFSGRQFSNSRSEMNVSTLELGDSALYLCASSLSDSETYGYTFGSGTRLTVV.

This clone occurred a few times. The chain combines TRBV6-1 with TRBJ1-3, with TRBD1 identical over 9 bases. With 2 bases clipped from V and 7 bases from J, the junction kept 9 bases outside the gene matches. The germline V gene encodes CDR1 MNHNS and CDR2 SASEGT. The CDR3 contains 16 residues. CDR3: CASSELPGQGGNTIYF. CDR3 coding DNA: TGTGCCAGCAGTGAACTCCCGGGACAGGGCGGGAACACCATATATTTT.

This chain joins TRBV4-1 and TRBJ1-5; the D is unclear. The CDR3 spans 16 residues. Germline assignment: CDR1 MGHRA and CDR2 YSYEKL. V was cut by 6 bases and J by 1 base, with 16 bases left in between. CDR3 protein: CASRITVFRSNQPQHF. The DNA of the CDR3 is TGCGCCAGCAGGATAACAGTGTTTAGGAGCAATCAGCCCCAGCATTTT.

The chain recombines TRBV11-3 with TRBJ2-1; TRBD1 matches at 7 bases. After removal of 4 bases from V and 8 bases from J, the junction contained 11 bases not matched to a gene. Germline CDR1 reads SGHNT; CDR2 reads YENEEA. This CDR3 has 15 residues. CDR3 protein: CASSSPRLGTDEQFF. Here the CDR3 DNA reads TGTGCCAGCAGCTCCCCTCGCCTTGGGACAGATGAGCAGTTCTTC.

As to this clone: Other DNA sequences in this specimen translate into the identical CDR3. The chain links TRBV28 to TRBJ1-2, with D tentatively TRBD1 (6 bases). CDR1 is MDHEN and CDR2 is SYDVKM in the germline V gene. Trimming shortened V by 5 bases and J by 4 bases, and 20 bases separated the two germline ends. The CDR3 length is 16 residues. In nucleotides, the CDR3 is TGTGCCAGCAGTAATCCCAGACAGGCGAGAATCTATGGCTACACCTTC. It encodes CASSNPRQARIYGYTF.

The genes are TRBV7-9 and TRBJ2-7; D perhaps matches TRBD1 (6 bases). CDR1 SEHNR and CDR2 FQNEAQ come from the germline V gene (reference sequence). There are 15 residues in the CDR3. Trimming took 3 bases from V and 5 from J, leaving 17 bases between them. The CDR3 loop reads CASSFLITGNHEQYF. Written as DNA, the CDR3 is TGTGCCAGCAGCTTTTTAATAACAGGGAACCACGAGCAGTACTTC.

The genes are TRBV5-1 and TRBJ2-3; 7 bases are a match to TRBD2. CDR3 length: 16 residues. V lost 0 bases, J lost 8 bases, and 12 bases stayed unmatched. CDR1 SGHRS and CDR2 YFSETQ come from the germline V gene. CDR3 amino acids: CASSLGLALEGSTQYF. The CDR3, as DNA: TGCGCCAGCAGCTTGGGACTAGCACTCGAGGGAAGTACGCAGTATTTT.

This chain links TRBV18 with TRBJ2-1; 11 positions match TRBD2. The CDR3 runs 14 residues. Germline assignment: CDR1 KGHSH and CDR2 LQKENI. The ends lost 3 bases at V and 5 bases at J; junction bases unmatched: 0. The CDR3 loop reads CASSPTSGDNEQFF. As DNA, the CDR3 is TGTGCCAGCTCACCGACTAGCGGGGACAATGAGCAGTTCTTC.

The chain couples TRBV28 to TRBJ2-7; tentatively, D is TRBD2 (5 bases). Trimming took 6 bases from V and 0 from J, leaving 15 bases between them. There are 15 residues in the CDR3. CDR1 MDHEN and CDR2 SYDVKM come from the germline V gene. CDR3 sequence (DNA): TGTGCCAGCAGCCCCATGGGAGCGAGCTCCTACGAGCAGTACTTC. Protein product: CASSPMGASSYEQYF.

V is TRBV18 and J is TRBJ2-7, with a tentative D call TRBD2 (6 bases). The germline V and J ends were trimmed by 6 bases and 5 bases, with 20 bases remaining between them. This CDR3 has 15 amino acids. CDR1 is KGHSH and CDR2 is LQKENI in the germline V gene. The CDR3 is CASSPPGLLGHEQYF. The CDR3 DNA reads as TGTGCCAGCTCGCCTCCGGGACTCCTGGGCCACGAGCAGTACTTC. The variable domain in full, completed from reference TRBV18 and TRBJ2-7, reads NAGVMQNPRHLVRRRGQEARLRCSPMKGHSHVYWYRQLPEEGLKFMVYLQKENIIDESGMPKERFSAEFPKEGPSILRIQQVVRGDSAAYFCASSPPGLLGHEQYFGPGTRLTVT.

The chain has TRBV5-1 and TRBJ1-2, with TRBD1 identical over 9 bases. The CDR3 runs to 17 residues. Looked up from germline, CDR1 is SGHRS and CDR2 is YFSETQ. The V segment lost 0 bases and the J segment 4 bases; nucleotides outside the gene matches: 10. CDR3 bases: TGCGCCAGCAGCTTGGATTTCAGGGGGACAGGGACCTATGGCTACACCTTC. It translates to CASSLDFRGTGTYGYTF.

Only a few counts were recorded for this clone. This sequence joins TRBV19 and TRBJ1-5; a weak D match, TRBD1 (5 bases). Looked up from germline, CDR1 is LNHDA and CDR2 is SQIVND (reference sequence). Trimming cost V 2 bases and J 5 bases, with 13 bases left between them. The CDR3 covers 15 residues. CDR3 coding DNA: TGTGCCAGTAGTATAAGGCAGGGTTCGGATCAGCCCCAGCATTTT. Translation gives CASSIRQGSDQPQHF.

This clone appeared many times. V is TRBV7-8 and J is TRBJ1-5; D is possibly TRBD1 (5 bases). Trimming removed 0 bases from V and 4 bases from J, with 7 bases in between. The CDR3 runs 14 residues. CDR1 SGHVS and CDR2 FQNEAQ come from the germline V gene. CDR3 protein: CASSLAAGNQPQHF. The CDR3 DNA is TGTGCCAGCAGCTTAGCGGCAGGGAATCAGCCCCAGCATTTT.

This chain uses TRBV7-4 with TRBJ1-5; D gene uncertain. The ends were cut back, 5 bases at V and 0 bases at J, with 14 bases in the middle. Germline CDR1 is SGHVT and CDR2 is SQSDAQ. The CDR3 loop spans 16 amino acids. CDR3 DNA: TGTGCCAGCAGCCCTAGATGCGGTTATAGCAATCAGCCCCAGCATTTT. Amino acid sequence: CASSPRCGYSNQPQHF.

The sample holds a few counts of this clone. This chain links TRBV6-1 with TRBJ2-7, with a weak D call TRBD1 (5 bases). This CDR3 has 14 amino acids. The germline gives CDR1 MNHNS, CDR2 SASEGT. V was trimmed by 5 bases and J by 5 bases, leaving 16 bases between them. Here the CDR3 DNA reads TGTGCCAGCAGTCCCCTAATGCAGGGAAACGAGCAGTACTTC. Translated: CASSPLMQGNEQYF.

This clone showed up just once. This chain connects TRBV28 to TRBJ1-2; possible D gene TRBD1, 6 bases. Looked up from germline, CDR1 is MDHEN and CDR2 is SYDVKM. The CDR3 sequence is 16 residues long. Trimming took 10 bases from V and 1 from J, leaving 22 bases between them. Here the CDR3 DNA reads TGTGCCATCGGCGGGAGGCGGGGGACATTTAACTATGGCTACACCTTC. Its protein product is CAIGGRRGTFNYGYTF.

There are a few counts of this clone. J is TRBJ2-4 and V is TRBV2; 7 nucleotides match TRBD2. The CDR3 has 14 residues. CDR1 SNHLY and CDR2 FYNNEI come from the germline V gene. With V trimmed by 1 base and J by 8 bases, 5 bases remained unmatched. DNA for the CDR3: TGTGCCAGCAGTGAAGGAGCGGGATGGGACATTCAGTACTTC. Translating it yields CASSEGAGWDIQYF.

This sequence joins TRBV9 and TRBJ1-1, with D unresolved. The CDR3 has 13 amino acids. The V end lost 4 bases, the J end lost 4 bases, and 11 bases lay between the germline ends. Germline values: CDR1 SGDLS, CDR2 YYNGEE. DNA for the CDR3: TGTGCCAGCAGCCCGAGGTTACCCACTGAAGCTTTCTTT. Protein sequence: CASSPRLPTEAFF.

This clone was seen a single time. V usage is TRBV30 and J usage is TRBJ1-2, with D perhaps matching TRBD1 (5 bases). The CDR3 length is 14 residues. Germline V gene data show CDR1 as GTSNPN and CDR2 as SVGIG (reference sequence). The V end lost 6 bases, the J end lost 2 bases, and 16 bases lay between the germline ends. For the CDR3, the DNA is TGTGCCTGCGGGGGAGAAAACAACAACTATGGCTACACCTTC. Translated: CACGGENNNYGYTF.